The present entry profiles one T cell receptor beta chain with its context. Genomic DNA per cell subset filled all wells of several immunoSEQ plates. Produced via immunoSEQ multiplex PCR; TCRdb's table is partial and in-frame only. The sample lists approximately 2.5 million clones, 90% to 95% occurring once. The data were taken from a study of shared clonotypes between healthy human individuals. The clonotype originates from a man younger than 35 in good health. The sequenced sample was naive CD4+ T cells sorted from blood. The subset: CD45RA+ positively selected.

As DNA, the CDR3 is TGTGCCAGCAGCGTAGCAGGGGCCGATCAGCCCCAGCATTTT. Amino acid sequence: CASSVAGADQPQHF. The V call is TRBV9, the J call TRBJ1-5; D may be TRBD1 (6 bases). Germline V gene data show CDR1 as SGDLS and CDR2 as YYNGEE. V lost 0 bases and J 5 bases, leaving 9 bases between the germline ends. The CDR3 is made up of 14 amino acids.